This T cell receptor beta chain was recorded in a study of cytomegalovirus exposure and HLA in healthy donors. It was with 60 Vbeta and 13 Jbeta primers that the PCR ran. Repertoires were generated with immunoSEQ multiplex PCR, while TCRdb's copy carries only in-frame clones and drops some. The data show under 100,000 clones, and the top ten clones hold around 3.4%. Germline assignment: CDR1 SGHRS and CDR2 YFSETQ. Trimming left V 1 base short and J 5 bases short, with 10 bases between. The CDR3 is made up of 14 amino acids. This sequence was found in a young woman in good health and CMV-seronegative. The genes are TRBV5-1 and TRBJ2-1, with D possibly matching TRBD2 (5 bases). The sequenced material came from PBMCs. CDR3 protein: CASSLSGFHNEQFF. The CDR3, as DNA: TGCGCCAGCAGCTTGTCGGGGTTCCACAATGAGCAGTTCTTC.